These 19 T cell receptor beta chains share one sample of origin, sequenced in a study of blood T cell repertoires in COVID-19. Measured with immunoSEQ multiplex PCR; TCRdb has only the in-frame clones, and not every one. The profile covers 300,000 or so clones, with around 89% appearing a single time and roughly 6.7% taken by the ten largest. The sample taken for sequencing was peripheral blood. These receptors were collected from a young man who had recovered from COVID-19.

J is TRBJ1-1 and V is TRBV28; TRBD1 is a possible D gene (6 bases). V shed 5 bases and J shed 1 base, with 11 bases lying between them. There are 14 residues in the CDR3. Germline V gives CDR1 MDHEN, CDR2 SYDVKM. CDR3 DNA: TGTGCCAGCAGTACGCAGGGGAAGAACACTGAAGCTTTCTTT. It specifies CASSTQGKNTEAFF. Complete variable domain (other parts from reference TRBV28 and TRBJ1-1): DVKVTQSSRYLVKRTGEKVFLECVQDMDHENMFWYRQDPGLGLRLIYFSYDVKMKEKGDIPEGYSVSREKKERFSLILESASTNQTSMYLCASSTQGKNTEAFFGQGTRLTVV.

V and J are TRBV2 and TRBJ1-1, with D possibly being TRBD1 (5 bases). This CDR3 comprises 14 residues. Germline V CDR1 and CDR2: SNHLY, FYNNEI. V lost 6 bases, J lost 3 bases, and 14 bases lay in between. CDR3 nucleotides: TGTGCCAGCAGCAGGGAGGGGTTGGACACTGAAGCTTTCTTT. Encoded protein: CASSREGLDTEAFF.

CDR3 DNA: TGTGCCAGCAGCTTGGGAGCAGGGGGCAAGGAGACCCAGTACTTC. It encodes CASSLGAGGKETQYF. This sequence joins TRBV5-4 and TRBJ2-5; 8 nucleotides line up with TRBD1. V lost 0 bases and J lost 5; bases outside the gene matches: 6. The CDR3 is 15 residues long. Germline CDR1 is SGHNT and CDR2 is YYREEE (reference sequence).

The V and J genes are TRBV5-6 and TRBJ1-1, with D tentatively TRBD1 (5 bases). Trimming removed 4 bases from V and 7 bases from J, with 8 bases in between. This CDR3 comprises 11 residues. Germline-derived CDR1 and CDR2 are SGHDT and YYEEEE. CDR3 residues: CASSVRDEAFF. DNA of the CDR3: TGTGCCAGCAGCGTCAGGGATGAAGCTTTCTTT.

This chain joins TRBV19 and TRBJ1-2; 8 bases agree with TRBD1. This CDR3 has 17 amino acids. CDR1 LNHDA and CDR2 SQIVND come from the germline V gene (reference sequence). The junction had 8 bases not matched to a gene; V was cut back by 2 bases and J by 0 bases. In nucleotides, the CDR3 is TGTGCCAGTAGTATATCCCCAGGGGGCCTAGCTAACTATGGCTACACCTTC. Protein: CASSISPGGLANYGYTF.

This chain connects TRBV7-9 to TRBJ1-5, with a weak D call TRBD1 (6 bases). This CDR3 comprises 15 residues. Trimming removed 4 bases from V and 6 bases from J, with 16 bases in between. Per germline, CDR1 SEHNR and CDR2 FQNEAQ (reference sequence). The CDR3 here is CASSSEEQGPQPQHF. The CDR3 DNA reads TGTGCCAGCAGCTCCGAGGAACAGGGACCTCAGCCCCAGCATTTT.

This chain joins TRBV7-9 and TRBJ2-1; D gene unclear. Deletions cut 6 bases from V and 8 bases from J, with 5 bases between. CDR1 SEHNR and CDR2 FQNEAQ come from the germline V gene (reference sequence). The CDR3 loop spans 10 amino acids. CDR3 sequence: CASRGDEQFF. For the CDR3, the DNA is TGTGCCAGCAGAGGAGATGAGCAGTTCTTC. The variable domain in full, completed from reference TRBV7-9 and TRBJ2-1, reads DTGVSQNPRHKITKRGQNVTFRCDPISEHNRLYWYRQTLGQGPEFLTYFQNEAQLEKSRLLSDRFSAERPKGSFSTLEIQRTEQGDSAMYLCASRGDEQFFGPGTRLTVL.

V is TRBV7-9 and J is TRBJ1-1; 8 positions match TRBD1. V lost 5 bases, J lost 11 bases, and 7 bases stayed unmatched. Germline V gene lookup returns CDR1 SEHNR and CDR2 FQNEAQ (reference sequence). This CDR3 is 12 amino acids long. The CDR3 DNA reads TGTGCCAGCAGCCCGACAGGGGAATTGGCTTTCTTT. Amino acids: CASSPTGELAFF.

The chain carries TRBV5-4 and TRBJ1-2; 7 positions match TRBD1. Germline CDR1 is SGHNT and CDR2 is YYREEE (reference sequence). CDR3 length equals 14 residues. With V trimmed by 4 bases and J by 2 bases, 5 bases remained unmatched. CDR3 protein: CASSDTGVNYGYTF. CDR3 coding DNA: TGTGCCAGCAGCGACACAGGGGTCAACTATGGCTACACCTTC. Complete variable domain (other parts from reference TRBV5-4 and TRBJ1-2): ETGVTQSPTHLIKTRGQQVTLRCSSQSGHNTVSWYQQALGQGPQFIFQYYREEENGRGNFPPRFSGLQFPNYSSELNVNALELDDSALYLCASSDTGVNYGYTFGSGTRLTVV.

In its sample, this clone was seen once. This chain links TRBV2 with TRBJ2-7; 13 nucleotides line up with TRBD2. The trim removed 7 bases at V and 7 bases at J, leaving 4 bases unmatched. The CDR3 contains 13 residues. The V gene's germline CDR1 is SNHLY and CDR2 FYNNEI. The CDR3 DNA reads TGTGCCAGCAAAGGACTAGCGGGAGCGGAGCAGTACTTC. Its translation: CASKGLAGAEQYF.

The chain links TRBV7-9 to TRBJ1-6; D is perhaps TRBD1 (5 bases). There are 15 residues in the CDR3. V was trimmed by 0 bases and J by 10 bases, leaving 13 bases between them. Germline CDR1 SEHNR, CDR2 FQNEAQ (reference sequence). The CDR3 reads CASSLAAGLLSPLHF. For the CDR3, the DNA is TGTGCCAGCAGCTTAGCGGCAGGGCTCCTCTCACCCCTCCACTTT.

V usage is TRBV7-6 and J usage is TRBJ1-1, with 9 bases aligning to TRBD1. The CDR3 is made up of 14 amino acids. The germline CDR1 and CDR2 sequences are SGHVS and FNYEAQ. Germline trimming cut 1 base from V and 7 bases from J; bases unmatched to any gene: 4. CDR3 sequence reads: CASSLGGQGNEAFF. The CDR3 region has the DNA TGTGCCAGCAGCTTAGGGGGACAGGGAAATGAAGCTTTCTTT.

A single count supports this clone. The V and J genes are TRBV10-1 and TRBJ1-1; D might be TRBD1 (6 bases). There are 15 residues in the CDR3. Germline V gene lookup returns CDR1 WNHNN and CDR2 SYGVQD (reference sequence). V lost 4 bases and J lost 1, with 13 bases in between. The chain's CDR3 is CASSGGLQTNTEAFF. Here the CDR3 DNA reads TGCGCCAGCAGTGGGGGGCTGCAGACGAACACTGAAGCTTTCTTT.

The J gene is TRBJ2-2, the V gene TRBV7-9; tentative D call: TRBD2 (5 bases). Looked up from germline, CDR1 is SEHNR and CDR2 is FQNEAQ (reference sequence). The CDR3 is 15 residues long. V was cut by 2 bases and J by 1 base, with 8 bases left in between. CDR3 bases: TGTGCCAGCAGCTTAAGAGCGGAGAACACCGGGGAGCTGTTTTTT. Amino acids: CASSLRAENTGELFF.

This chain connects TRBV25-1 to TRBJ2-1, with 10 bases matching TRBD1. The CDR3 contains 16 residues. J gave up 5 bases and V 3 bases, and 7 bases lay outside the gene matches. Germline CDR1 reads MGHDK; CDR2 reads SYGVNS. CDR3: CASSDFPGQGHNEQFF. In DNA form, the CDR3 reads TGTGCCAGCAGTGACTTCCCGGGACAGGGGCACAATGAGCAGTTCTTC.

V is TRBV11-2 and J is TRBJ2-3; 7 nucleotides align to TRBD1. The germline gives CDR1 SGHAT, CDR2 FQNNGV. Losses at the gene ends were 5 bases for V and 0 bases for J; bases not matched to a gene: 5. The CDR3 consists of 15 residues. CDR3 DNA: TGTGCCAGCAGCCGACAGGGTCCGAGCACAGATACGCAGTATTTT. Translation: CASSRQGPSTDTQYF.

CDR3 sequence (DNA): TGTGCCAGCAGTGACAGGGGAGCTTGGGGGACCCAGTACTTC. Translating it yields CASSDRGAWGTQYF. V is TRBV6-1 and J is TRBJ2-5, with D possibly TRBD1 on 6 matching bases. Per the germline V gene, CDR1 is MNHNS and CDR2 is SASEGT. The length of the CDR3 is 14 residues. Trimming took off 3 bases at V and 7 bases at J, with 15 bases between the two ends.

This chain joins TRBV9 and TRBJ2-7; 12 nucleotides line up with TRBD1. V trimming: 4 bases; J trimming: 5 bases; junction bases outside the gene matches: 4. Germline CDR1 is SGDLS and CDR2 is YYNGEE. This CDR3 is 14 amino acids long. CDR3 nucleotides: TGTGCCAGCAGCTCGGGACAGGGGGCCGACGAGCAGTACTTC. Residues: CASSSGQGADEQYF. Looking up the rest from reference TRBV9 and TRBJ2-7 gives the full variable domain: DSGVTQTPKHLITATGQRVTLRCSPRSGDLSVYWYQQSLDQGLQFLIQYYNGEERAKGNILERFSAQQFPDLHSELNLSSLELGDSALYFCASSSGQGADEQYFGPGTRLTVT.

The V and J genes are TRBV29-1 and TRBJ2-5, with 9 bases that match TRBD1. After removal of 1 base from V and 4 bases from J, the junction contained 4 bases not matched to a gene. This CDR3 has 14 amino acids. Germline-derived CDR1 and CDR2 are SQVTM and ANQGSEA. CDR3 amino acids: CSVEGGQGGETQYF. The CDR3 nucleotides read TGCAGCGTTGAAGGGGGACAGGGAGGAGAGACCCAGTACTTC.